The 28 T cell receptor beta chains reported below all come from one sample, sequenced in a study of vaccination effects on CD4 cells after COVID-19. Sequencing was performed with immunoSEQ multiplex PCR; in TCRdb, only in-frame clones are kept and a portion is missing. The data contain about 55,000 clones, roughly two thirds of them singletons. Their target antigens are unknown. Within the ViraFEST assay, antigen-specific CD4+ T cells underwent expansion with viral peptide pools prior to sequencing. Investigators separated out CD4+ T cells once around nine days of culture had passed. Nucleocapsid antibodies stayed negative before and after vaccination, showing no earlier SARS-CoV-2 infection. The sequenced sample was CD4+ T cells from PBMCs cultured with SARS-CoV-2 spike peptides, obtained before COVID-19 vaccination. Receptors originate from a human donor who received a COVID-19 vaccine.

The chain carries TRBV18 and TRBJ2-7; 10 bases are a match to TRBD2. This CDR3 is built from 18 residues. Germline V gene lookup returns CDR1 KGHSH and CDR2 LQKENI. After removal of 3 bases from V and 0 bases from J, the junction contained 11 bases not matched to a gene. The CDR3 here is CASSPGGLAGASSYEQYF. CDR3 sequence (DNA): TGTGCCAGCTCACCGGGAGGGCTAGCGGGGGCAAGCTCCTACGAGCAGTACTTC.

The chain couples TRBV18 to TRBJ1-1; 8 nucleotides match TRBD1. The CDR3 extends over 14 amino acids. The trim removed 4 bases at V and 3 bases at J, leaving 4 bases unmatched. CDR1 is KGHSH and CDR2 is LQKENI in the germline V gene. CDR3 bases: TGTGCCAGCTCACGGACAGGGAGCGACACTGAAGCTTTCTTT. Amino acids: CASSRTGSDTEAFF. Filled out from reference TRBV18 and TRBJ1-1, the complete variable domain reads NAGVMQNPRHLVRRRGQEARLRCSPMKGHSHVYWYRQLPEEGLKFMVYLQKENIIDESGMPKERFSAEFPKEGPSILRIQQVVRGDSAAYFCASSRTGSDTEAFFGQGTRLTVV.

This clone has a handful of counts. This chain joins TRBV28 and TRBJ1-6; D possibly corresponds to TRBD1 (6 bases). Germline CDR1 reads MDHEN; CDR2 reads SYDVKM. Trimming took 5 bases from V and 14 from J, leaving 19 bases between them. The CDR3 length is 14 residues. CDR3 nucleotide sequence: TGTGCCAGCAGTCCCCGGGGGCCCCGTAGGGCCCTCCACTTT. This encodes CASSPRGPRRALHF.

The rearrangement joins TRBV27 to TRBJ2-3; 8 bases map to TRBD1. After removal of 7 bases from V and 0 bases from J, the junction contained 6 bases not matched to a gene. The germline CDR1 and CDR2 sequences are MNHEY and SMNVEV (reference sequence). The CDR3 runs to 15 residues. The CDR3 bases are TGTGCCAGCACCCGACAGGGGTCCAGCACAGATACGCAGTATTTT. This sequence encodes CASTRQGSSTDTQYF.

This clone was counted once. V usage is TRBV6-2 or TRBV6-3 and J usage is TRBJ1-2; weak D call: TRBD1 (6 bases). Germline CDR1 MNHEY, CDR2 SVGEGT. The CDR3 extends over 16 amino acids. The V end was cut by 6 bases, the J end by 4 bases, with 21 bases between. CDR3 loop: CASSHDEGGVSYGYTF. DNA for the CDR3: TGTGCCAGCAGCCACGACGAGGGGGGCGTTAGCTATGGCTACACCTTC.

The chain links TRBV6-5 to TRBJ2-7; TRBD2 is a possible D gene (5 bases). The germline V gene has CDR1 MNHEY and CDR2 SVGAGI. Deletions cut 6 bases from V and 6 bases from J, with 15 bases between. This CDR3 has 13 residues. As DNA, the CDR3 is TGTGCCAGCAGCCCCACTAGACGGCGCGAGCAGTACTTC. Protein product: CASSPTRRREQYF.

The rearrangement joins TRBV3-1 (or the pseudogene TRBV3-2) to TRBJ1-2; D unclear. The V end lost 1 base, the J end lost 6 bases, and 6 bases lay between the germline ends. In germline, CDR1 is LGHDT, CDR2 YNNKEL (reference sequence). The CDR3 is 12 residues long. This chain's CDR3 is CASSQGGNGYTF. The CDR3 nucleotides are TGTGCCAGCAGCCAAGGGGGAAATGGCTACACCTTC.

The CDR3 region has the DNA TGTGCCAGCAGCACTGTGCAGGGGCCGGGCACAGATACGCAGTATTTT. Protein product: CASSTVQGPGTDTQYF. V usage is TRBV7-9 and J usage is TRBJ2-3, with a tentative D call TRBD1 (6 bases). Germline V gene data show CDR1 as SEHNR and CDR2 as FQNEAQ (reference sequence). V dropped 5 bases and J dropped 1 base, with 16 bases sitting between them. The CDR3 contains 16 residues.

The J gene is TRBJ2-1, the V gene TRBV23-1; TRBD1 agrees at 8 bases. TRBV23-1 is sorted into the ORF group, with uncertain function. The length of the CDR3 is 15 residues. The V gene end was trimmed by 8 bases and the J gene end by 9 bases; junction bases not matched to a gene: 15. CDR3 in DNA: TGCGCCAGCGGCCGACAGGGGCATAGAGTTCCTGAGCAGTTCTTC. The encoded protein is CASGRQGHRVPEQFF.

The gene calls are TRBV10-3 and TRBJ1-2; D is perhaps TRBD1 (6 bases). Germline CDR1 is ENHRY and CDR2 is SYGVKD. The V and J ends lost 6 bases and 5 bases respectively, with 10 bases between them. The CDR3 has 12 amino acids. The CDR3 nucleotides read TGTGCCATCAGCAGGACAGATTATGGCTACACCTTC. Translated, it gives CAISRTDYGYTF.

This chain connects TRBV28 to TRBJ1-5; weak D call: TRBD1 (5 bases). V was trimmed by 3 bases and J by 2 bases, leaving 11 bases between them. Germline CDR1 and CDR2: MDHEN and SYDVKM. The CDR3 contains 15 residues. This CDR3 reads CASSLEGTRNQPQHF. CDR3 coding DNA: TGTGCCAGCAGTTTGGAGGGGACTCGCAATCAGCCCCAGCATTTT.

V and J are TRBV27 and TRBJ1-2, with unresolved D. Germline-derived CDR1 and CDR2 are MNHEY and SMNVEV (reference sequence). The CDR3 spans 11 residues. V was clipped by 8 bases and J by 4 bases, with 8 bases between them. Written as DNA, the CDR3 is TGTGCCAGCGGGCATGTCTATGGCTACACCTTC. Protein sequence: CASGHVYGYTF.

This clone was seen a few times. The CDR3 DNA is TGTGCCAGCAGCGTGGCGGTTGGGACAGGGGATTCACCCCTCCACTTT. Amino acids: CASSVAVGTGDSPLHF. This chain joins TRBV9 and TRBJ1-6, with 10 nucleotides matching TRBD1. CDR1 and CDR2 from the germline V gene are SGDLS and YYNGEE. J lost 8 bases, V lost 2 bases, and 7 bases had no gene match. The CDR3 runs to 16 residues. The variable domain in full, completed from reference TRBV9 and TRBJ1-6, reads DSGVTQTPKHLITATGQRVTLRCSPRSGDLSVYWYQQSLDQGLQFLIQYYNGEERAKGNILERFSAQQFPDLHSELNLSSLELGDSALYFCASSVAVGTGDSPLHFGNGTRLTVT.

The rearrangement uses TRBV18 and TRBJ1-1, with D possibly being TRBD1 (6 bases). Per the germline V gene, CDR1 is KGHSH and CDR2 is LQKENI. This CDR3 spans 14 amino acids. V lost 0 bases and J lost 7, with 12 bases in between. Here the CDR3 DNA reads TGTGCCAGCTCACCACCAGGGAAGGGGGGTGAAGCTTTCTTT. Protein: CASSPPGKGGEAFF. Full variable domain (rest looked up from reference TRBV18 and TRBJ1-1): NAGVMQNPRHLVRRRGQEARLRCSPMKGHSHVYWYRQLPEEGLKFMVYLQKENIIDESGMPKERFSAEFPKEGPSILRIQQVVRGDSAAYFCASSPPGKGGEAFFGQGTRLTVV.

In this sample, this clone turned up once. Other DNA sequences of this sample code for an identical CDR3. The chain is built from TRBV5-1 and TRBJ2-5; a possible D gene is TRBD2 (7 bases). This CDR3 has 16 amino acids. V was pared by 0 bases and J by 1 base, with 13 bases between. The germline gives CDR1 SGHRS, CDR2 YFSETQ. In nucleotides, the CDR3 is TGCGCCAGCAGCTTGGTCGCCGGGGGGCCCCAAGAGACCCAGTACTTC. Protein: CASSLVAGGPQETQYF.

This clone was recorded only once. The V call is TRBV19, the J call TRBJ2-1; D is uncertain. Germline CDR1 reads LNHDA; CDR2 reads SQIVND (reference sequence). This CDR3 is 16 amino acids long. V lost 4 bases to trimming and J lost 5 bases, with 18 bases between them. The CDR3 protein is CASSKTGTLLDNEQFF. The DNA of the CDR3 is TGTGCCAGTAGTAAGACCGGAACACTACTGGACAATGAGCAGTTCTTC.

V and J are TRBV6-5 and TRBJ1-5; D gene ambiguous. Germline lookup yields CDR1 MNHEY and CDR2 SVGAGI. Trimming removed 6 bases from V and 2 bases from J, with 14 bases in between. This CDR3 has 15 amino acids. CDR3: CASRPDLMGNQPQHF. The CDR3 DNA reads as TGTGCCAGCAGGCCCGACCTTATGGGCAATCAGCCCCAGCATTTT.

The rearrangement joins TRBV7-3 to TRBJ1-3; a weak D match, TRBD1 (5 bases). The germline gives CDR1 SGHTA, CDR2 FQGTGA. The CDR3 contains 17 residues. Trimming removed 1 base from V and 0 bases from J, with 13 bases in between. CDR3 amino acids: CASSLIGGPRSGNTIYF. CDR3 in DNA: TGTGCCAGCAGCTTAATCGGGGGACCTCGCTCTGGAAACACCATATATTTT.

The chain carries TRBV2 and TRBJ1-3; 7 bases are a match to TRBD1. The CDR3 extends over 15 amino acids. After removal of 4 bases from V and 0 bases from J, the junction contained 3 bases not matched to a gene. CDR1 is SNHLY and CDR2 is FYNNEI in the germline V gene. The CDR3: CASSAQGLSGNTIYF. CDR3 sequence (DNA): TGTGCCAGCAGTGCACAGGGGCTCTCTGGAAACACCATATATTTT. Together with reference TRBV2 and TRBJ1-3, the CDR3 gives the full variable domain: EPEVTQTPSHQVTQMGQEVILRCVPISNHLYFYWYRQILGQKVEFLVSFYNNEISEKSEIFDDQFSVERPDGSNFTLKIRSTKLEDSAMYFCASSAQGLSGNTIYFGEGSWLTVV.

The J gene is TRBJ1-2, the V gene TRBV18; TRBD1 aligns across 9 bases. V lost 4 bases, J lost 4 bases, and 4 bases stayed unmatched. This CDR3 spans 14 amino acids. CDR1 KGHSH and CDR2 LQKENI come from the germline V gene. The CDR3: CASSHETGGYGYTF. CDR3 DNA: TGTGCCAGCTCACACGAGACAGGGGGCTATGGCTACACCTTC. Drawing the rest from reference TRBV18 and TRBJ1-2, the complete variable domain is NAGVMQNPRHLVRRRGQEARLRCSPMKGHSHVYWYRQLPEEGLKFMVYLQKENIIDESGMPKERFSAEFPKEGPSILRIQQVVRGDSAAYFCASSHETGGYGYTFGSGTRLTVV.

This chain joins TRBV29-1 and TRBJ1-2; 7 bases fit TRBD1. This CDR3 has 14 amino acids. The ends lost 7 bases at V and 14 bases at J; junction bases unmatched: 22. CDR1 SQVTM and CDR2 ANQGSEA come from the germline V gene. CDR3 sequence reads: CSAVTGFGQFRWTF. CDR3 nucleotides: TGCAGCGCCGTGACAGGGTTTGGTCAGTTCCGGTGGACCTTC.

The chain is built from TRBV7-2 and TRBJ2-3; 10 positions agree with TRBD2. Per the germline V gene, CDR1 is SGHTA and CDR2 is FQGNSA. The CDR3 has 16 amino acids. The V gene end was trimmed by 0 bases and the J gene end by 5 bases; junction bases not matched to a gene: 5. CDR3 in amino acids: CASSLAAAGGQDTQYF. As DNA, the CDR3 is TGTGCCAGCAGCTTAGCAGCAGCGGGGGGGCAAGATACGCAGTATTTT.

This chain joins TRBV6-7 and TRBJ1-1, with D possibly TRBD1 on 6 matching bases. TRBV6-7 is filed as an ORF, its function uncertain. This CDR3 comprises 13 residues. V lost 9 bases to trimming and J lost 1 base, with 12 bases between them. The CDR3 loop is CARGGVRNTEAFF. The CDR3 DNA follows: TGTGCCAGAGGGGGGGTCAGGAACACTGAAGCTTTCTTT.

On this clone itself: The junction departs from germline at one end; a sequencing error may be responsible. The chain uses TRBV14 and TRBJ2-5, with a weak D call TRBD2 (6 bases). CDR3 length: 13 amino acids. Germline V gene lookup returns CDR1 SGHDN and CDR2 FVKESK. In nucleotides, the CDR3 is TGTGCCAGCAACCAAGGGGAGGTAGAGACCCAGTACTTC. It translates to CASNQGEVETQYF.

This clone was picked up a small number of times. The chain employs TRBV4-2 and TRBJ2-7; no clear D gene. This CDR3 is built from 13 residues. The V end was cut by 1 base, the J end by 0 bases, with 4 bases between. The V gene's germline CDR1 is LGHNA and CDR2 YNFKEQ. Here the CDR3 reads CASSQGDSYEQYF. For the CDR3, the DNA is TGTGCCAGCAGCCAAGGGGACTCCTACGAGCAGTACTTC.

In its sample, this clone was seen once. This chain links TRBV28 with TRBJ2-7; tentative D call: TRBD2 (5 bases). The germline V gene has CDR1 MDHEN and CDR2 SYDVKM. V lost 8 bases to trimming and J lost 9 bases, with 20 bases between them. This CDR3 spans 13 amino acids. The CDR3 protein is CASGGGPTLGQYF. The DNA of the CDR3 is TGTGCCAGCGGTGGAGGCCCCACTCTAGGGCAGTACTTC.

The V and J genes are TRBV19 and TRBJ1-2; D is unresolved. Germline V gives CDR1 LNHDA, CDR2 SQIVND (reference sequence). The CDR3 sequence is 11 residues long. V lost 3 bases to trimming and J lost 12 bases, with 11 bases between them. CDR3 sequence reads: CASSIARSHTF. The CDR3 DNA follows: TGTGCCAGTAGTATTGCCCGGTCCCACACCTTC.

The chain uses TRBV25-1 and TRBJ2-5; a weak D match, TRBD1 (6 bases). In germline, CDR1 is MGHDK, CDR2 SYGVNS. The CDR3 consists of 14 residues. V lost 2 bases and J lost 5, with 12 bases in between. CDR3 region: CASSEVAGVETQYF. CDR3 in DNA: TGTGCCAGCAGTGAAGTCGCAGGGGTTGAGACCCAGTACTTC.